A single sample is the source of the 14 T cell receptor beta chains below, sequenced in a study of blood T cell repertoires in COVID-19. Assay used: immunoSEQ multiplex PCR; TCRdb lists only in-frame clones, some missing. The sample consists of about 120,000 clones, 75% to 90% of them appearing once. Sequencing used peripheral blood. Every receptor here comes from a woman aged 35 to 49 with acute or convalescent COVID-19.

J is TRBJ2-7 and V is TRBV7-8; the match to TRBD1 covers 8 bases. This CDR3 contains 14 residues. CDR1 SGHVS and CDR2 FQNEAQ come from the germline V gene. The V gene end was trimmed by 1 base and the J gene end by 4 bases; junction bases not matched to a gene: 3. CDR3 loop: CASSLDTGGYEQYF. The CDR3 DNA reads as TGTGCCAGCAGCTTAGATACAGGGGGGTACGAGCAGTACTTC.

The CDR3 nucleotides are TGTGCCAGCAGGCTGAGAAGCGGGGGATTCTACGAGCAGTACTTC. Its protein is CASRLRSGGFYEQYF. The chain is built from TRBV28 and TRBJ2-7; TRBD2 aligns across 8 bases. This CDR3 region has 15 residues. Germline V gene data show CDR1 as MDHEN and CDR2 as SYDVKM. Trimming took 6 bases from V and 3 from J; bases not matched to a gene: 10. The whole variable domain, filled in from reference TRBV28 and TRBJ2-7, reads DVKVTQSSRYLVKRTGEKVFLECVQDMDHENMFWYRQDPGLGLRLIYFSYDVKMKEKGDIPEGYSVSREKKERFSLILESASTNQTSMYLCASRLRSGGFYEQYFGPGTRLTVT.

The genes are TRBV27 and TRBJ2-2; D might be TRBD2 (6 bases). This CDR3 has 12 amino acids. The germline gives CDR1 MNHEY, CDR2 SMNVEV (reference sequence). Trimming took off 5 bases at V and 5 bases at J, with 6 bases between the two ends. This chain's CDR3 is CASSRGTGELFF. CDR3 nucleotides: TGTGCCAGCAGTCGGGGGACCGGGGAGCTGTTTTTT.

The chain employs TRBV27 and TRBJ2-7; D is uncertain. Germline V lookup: CDR1 MNHEY, CDR2 SMNVEV (reference sequence). V lost 6 bases and J lost 1, with 13 bases in between. The CDR3 totals 14 residues. CDR3 coding DNA: TGTGCCAGCAGCCCGTTTTTGAGATCCTACGAGCAGTACTTC. Translating it yields CASSPFLRSYEQYF.

The chain recombines TRBV6-1 with TRBJ1-3; D unclear. The CDR3 has 13 residues. V lost 2 bases and J lost 3, with 5 bases in between. The V gene's germline CDR1 is MNHNS and CDR2 SASEGT. CDR3 protein: CASSETRGNTIYF. Written as DNA, the CDR3 is TGTGCCAGCAGTGAAACTCGTGGAAACACCATATATTTT.

This chain links TRBV5-1 with TRBJ1-1; the D gene is possibly TRBD1 (5 bases). CDR1 and CDR2 (germline): SGHRS, YFSETQ. The V end lost 4 bases, the J end lost 1 base, and 14 bases lay between the germline ends. The CDR3 is 15 residues long. This chain's CDR3 is CASSQFGGGNTEAFF. The CDR3 DNA sequence: TGCGCCAGCAGCCAATTCGGGGGAGGGAACACTGAAGCTTTCTTT.

This clone was seen a few times. This chain joins TRBV7-2 and TRBJ2-7; D possibly corresponds to TRBD2 (6 bases). Germline V gene data show CDR1 as SGHTA and CDR2 as FQGNSA. This CDR3 is 12 amino acids long. V was cut by 5 bases and J by 7 bases, with 12 bases left in between. CDR3 sequence: CASSRLAREQYF. In nucleotides, the CDR3 is TGTGCCAGCAGCCGCCTAGCGCGGGAGCAGTACTTC.

The V and J genes are TRBV7-9 and TRBJ2-7, with D unresolved. CDR3 size: 14 residues. Trimming removed 1 base from V and 3 bases from J, with 10 bases in between. CDR1 is SEHNR and CDR2 is FQNEAQ in the germline V gene (reference sequence). The CDR3 DNA reads TGTGCCAGCAGCTTAGACTCGGGTTACTACGAGCAGTACTTC. It encodes CASSLDSGYYEQYF. The entire variable domain, with the rest obtained from reference TRBV7-9 and TRBJ2-7, is as follows: DTGVSQNPRHKITKRGQNVTFRCDPISEHNRLYWYRQTLGQGPEFLTYFQNEAQLEKSRLLSDRFSAERPKGSFSTLEIQRTEQGDSAMYLCASSLDSGYYEQYFGPGTRLTVT.

V usage is TRBV9 and J usage is TRBJ2-7; D may be TRBD2 (6 bases). V was pared by 0 bases and J by 6 bases, with 16 bases between. Germline V lookup: CDR1 SGDLS, CDR2 YYNGEE. There are 15 residues in the CDR3. This CDR3 is CASSVALGGQSEQYF. Here the CDR3 DNA reads TGTGCCAGCAGCGTAGCCCTGGGGGGTCAGAGCGAGCAGTACTTC.

The chain links TRBV3-1 (or the pseudogene TRBV3-2) to TRBJ1-2, with TRBD1 as a possible D gene (5 bases). The CDR3 sequence is 14 residues long. With 0 bases removed from V and 8 bases from J, the gap between germline ends came to 13 bases. Germline V gene lookup returns CDR1 LGHDT and CDR2 YNNKEL (reference sequence). CDR3 sequence reads: CASSQDSGGRGYTF. The CDR3, as DNA: TGTGCCAGCAGCCAAGATAGCGGGGGACGAGGCTACACCTTC.

This clone showed up just once. The gene calls are TRBV4-3 and TRBJ1-2; D perhaps matches TRBD1 (6 bases). The CDR3 is made up of 14 amino acids. Trimming stripped 0 bases from V and 5 bases from J, with 10 bases between. In germline, CDR1 is LGHNA, CDR2 YSLEER. CDR3 bases: TGCGCCAGCAGCCAAGACGTTACAGGGTATGGCTACACCTTC. This encodes CASSQDVTGYGYTF.

The chain joins TRBV2 to TRBJ2-7; D may be TRBD1 (5 bases). This CDR3 region has 12 residues. Germline assignment: CDR1 SNHLY and CDR2 FYNNEI. V gave up 6 bases and J gave up 3 bases, with 9 bases separating them. The CDR3 protein is CASSADSYEQYF. CDR3 coding DNA: TGTGCCAGCAGCGCCGACAGCTACGAGCAGTACTTC. Looking up the rest from reference TRBV2 and TRBJ2-7 gives the full variable domain: EPEVTQTPSHQVTQMGQEVILRCVPISNHLYFYWYRQILGQKVEFLVSFYNNEISEKSEIFDDQFSVERPDGSNFTLKIRSTKLEDSAMYFCASSADSYEQYFGPGTRLTVT.

The V call is TRBV18, the J call TRBJ1-1, with 9 bases identical to TRBD1. J gave up 8 bases and V 1 base, and 8 bases lay outside the gene matches. The CDR3 has 15 residues. Per the germline V gene, CDR1 is KGHSH and CDR2 is LQKENI. CDR3 bases: TGTGCCAGCTCACCACTATCGGGACAGGGAGCGGAAGCTTTCTTT. Its protein product is CASSPLSGQGAEAFF. The full variable domain, rest sourced from reference TRBV18 and TRBJ1-1, is NAGVMQNPRHLVRRRGQEARLRCSPMKGHSHVYWYRQLPEEGLKFMVYLQKENIIDESGMPKERFSAEFPKEGPSILRIQQVVRGDSAAYFCASSPLSGQGAEAFFGQGTRLTVV.

The CDR3 DNA reads as TGTGCCAGCAGTCTTAAGACAGGGGTGCGCACAGATACGCAGTATTTT. This encodes CASSLKTGVRTDTQYF. V and J are TRBV27 and TRBJ2-3; 8 nucleotides match TRBD1. From germline, CDR1 is MNHEY and CDR2 SMNVEV (reference sequence). V gave up 5 bases and J gave up 1 base; unmatched junction bases: 8. The CDR3 spans 16 residues.